These T cell receptor beta chains were read from a single sample in a study of regulatory T cells in long-lasting Graves disease. Each CDR3 protein is one row after TCRdb ran MiXCR on the multiplex PCR reads. The sample has about 290,000 distinct CDR3 sequences, around 23% seen once. Here the sequenced sample was peripheral blood mononuclear cells (PBMCs), taken when the disease was refractory, from a patient treated with antithyroid drugs. The receptors were sampled from a female donor with Graves disease. Each CDR3 is given with its conserved first and last residue. Each record gives: clone size, V gene, J gene, D gene, CDR3 protein, CDR3 DNA. The D gene is left open where the match is weak. The size entry is marked missing in some rows and otherwise reads once, few, many or a size class.

few	TRBV19	TRBJ2-7	TRBD2	CASSMASGRDEQYF	TGTGCCAGTAGTATGGCTAGCGGGAGGGACGAGCAGTACTTC
.	TRBV15	TRBJ2-7	.	CATRLANSYEQYF	TGTGCCACCAGATTGGCAAACAGCTACGAGCAGTACTTC
many	TRBV28	TRBJ1-1	.	CASSITLYTEAFF	TGTGCCAGCAGCATTACATTGTACACTGAAGCTTTCTTT
.	TRBV28	TRBJ1-6	.	CASSPGTLTFNSPLHF	TGTGCCAGCAGTCCAGGGACACTAACCTTTAATTCACCCCTCCACTTT
many	TRBV7-2	TRBJ1-4	.	CASSSATGRGEKLFF	TGTGCCAGCAGCTCGGCGACAGGTCGAGGTGAAAAACTGTTTTTT
many	TRBV6-1	TRBJ1-4	.	CASSNHGGDPSEKLFF	TGTGCCAGCAGTAACCATGGGGGAGACCCCTCTGAAAAACTGTTTTTT
.	TRBV12-3/TRBV12-4	TRBJ2-7	.	CASSSLTDYEQYF	TGTGCCAGCAGTTCCCTGACAGACTACGAGCAGTACTTC
.	TRBV27	TRBJ1-1	.	CARSLRGDPEAFF	TGTGCCAGAAGTCTTCGTGGGGACCCTGAAGCTTTCTTT
.	TRBV29-1	TRBJ2-1	.	CSVEGLGEGMHNEQFF	TGCAGCGTTGAGGGCCTAGGCGAGGGCATGCACAATGAGCAGTTCTTC
many	TRBV29-1	TRBJ1-1	TRBD1	CSVWDSLNTEAFF	TGCAGCGTATGGGACAGCTTGAACACTGAAGCTTTCTTT
few	TRBV3-1	TRBJ1-2	.	CASSLTRTQGIGGYTF	TGTGCCAGCAGCCTAACCAGAACACAGGGTATTGGTGGCTACACCTTC
many	TRBV15	TRBJ2-7	TRBD2	CATSRALADAYEQYF	TGTGCCACCAGCAGGGCACTAGCGGACGCCTACGAGCAGTACTTC
many	TRBV2	TRBJ2-7	.	CASSEVPRSEQYF	TGTGCCAGCAGTGAAGTCCCCCGGTCCGAGCAGTACTTC
.	TRBV28	TRBJ1-1	.	CASRTPFPGNTEAFF	TGTGCCAGCAGAACCCCCTTCCCGGGAAACACTGAAGCTTTCTTT
few	TRBV6-1	TRBJ2-7	TRBD2	CASRTTSPGLGSYEQYF	TGTGCCAGCAGGACTACCAGCCCGGGACTAGGGAGCTACGAGCAGTACTTC
.	TRBV5-4	TRBJ1-1	TRBD1	CASSHMRGRGTEAFF	TGTGCCAGCAGCCACATGAGGGGGCGCGGCACTGAAGCTTTCTTT
many	TRBV20-1	TRBJ2-7	.	CSARDLVRTVDTYEQYF	TGCAGTGCTAGAGATCTTGTGAGGACAGTGGATACCTACGAGCAGTACTTC
.	TRBV7-9	TRBJ1-1	.	CASSLEGPGEAFF	TGTGCCAGCAGCTTAGAGGGACCGGGTGAAGCTTTCTTT
many	TRBV19	TRBJ1-5	.	CASSFLSVGNQPQHF	TGTGCCAGTAGTTTCCTGTCGGTGGGAAATCAGCCCCAGCATTTT
.	TRBV25-1	TRBJ2-7	.	CASRSGSSYEQYF	TGTGCCAGCAGAAGCGGTAGCTCCTACGAGCAGTACTTC
few	TRBV12-3/TRBV12-4	TRBJ2-1	.	CASRPDISSYNEQFF	TGTGCCAGCAGGCCCGACATAAGCTCCTACAATGAGCAGTTCTTC
few	TRBV5-6	TRBJ2-7	.	CASSSFSYEQYF	TGTGCCAGCAGCTCCTTCTCCTACGAGCAGTACTTC
many	TRBV28	TRBJ2-6	TRBD1	CASSPLTGGLVILTF	TGTGCCAGCAGTCCCCTAACAGGGGGCCTAGTCATCCTGACTTTC
many	TRBV18	TRBJ2-2	.	CASSSSGELFF	TGTGCCAGCTCGTCTTCCGGGGAGCTGTTTTTT
many	TRBV27	TRBJ1-2	.	CASSFHAGEVYGYTF	TGTGCCAGCAGTTTCCACGCAGGGGAGGTCTATGGCTACACCTTC
many	TRBV29-1	TRBJ1-2	.	CSVEWRQDYGYTF	TGCAGCGTTGAATGGCGGCAGGACTATGGCTACACCTTC
many	TRBV10-3	TRBJ2-5	TRBD1	CAAGQGVQETQYF	TGTGCCGCCGGGCAGGGGGTCCAAGAGACCCAGTACTTC
.	TRBV3-1	TRBJ2-5	.	CASSRPGPQETHYF	TGTGCCAGCAGCCGCCCGGGACCTCAAGAGACCCATTACTTC
many	TRBV20-1	TRBJ1-6	TRBD1	CSASKPEGQFSNSPLHF	TGCAGTGCTAGCAAACCAGAGGGACAGTTTTCAAATTCACCCCTCCACTTT
.	TRBV6-1	TRBJ1-1	TRBD1	CASNNRGRAEAFF	TGTGCCAGCAACAACAGGGGACGGGCAGAAGCTTTCTTT
many	TRBV7-2	TRBJ2-5	.	CASSTGMFGTQYF	TGTGCCAGCAGTACAGGGATGTTCGGGACCCAGTACTTC
.	TRBV5-6	TRBJ1-2	.	CASSWLGWPGYTF	TGTGCCAGCAGCTGGCTGGGTTGGCCCGGCTACACCTTC
.	TRBV12-3/TRBV12-4	TRBJ2-1	.	CASSLGGRPYNEQFF	TGTGCCAGCAGTTTAGGGGGGAGGCCCTACAATGAGCAGTTCTTC
.	TRBV6-2/TRBV6-3	TRBJ1-2	.	CASSYSTEAYGYTF	TGTGCCAGCAGTTACTCGACGGAGGCCTATGGCTACACCTTC
.	TRBV4-1	TRBJ1-2	.	CASSQGWETGVYGYTF	TGCGCCAGCAGCCAAGGATGGGAAACGGGTGTCTATGGCTACACCTTC
few	TRBV25-1	TRBJ1-2	.	CASSVGAYGYTF	TGTGCCAGCAGTGTGGGGGCATATGGCTACACCTTC
few	TRBV18	TRBJ2-5	.	CASTRQAGQETQYF	TGTGCCAGCACGCGACAGGCCGGCCAAGAGACCCAGTACTTC
many	TRBV6-1	TRBJ1-5	.	CASSELTGNQPQHF	TGTGCCAGCAGTGAACTCACAGGGAATCAGCCCCAGCATTTT
.	TRBV28	TRBJ2-5	TRBD2	CASGRPGLVGETQYF	TGTGCCAGCGGACGTCCGGGACTAGTGGGAGAGACCCAGTACTTC
few	TRBV7-6	TRBJ2-1	.	CASSLASIYNEQFF	TGTGCCAGCAGCTTAGCGAGCATATACAATGAGCAGTTCTTC
many	TRBV3-1	TRBJ2-5	TRBD2	CASSQDWRLAAQEETQYF	TGTGCCAGCAGCCAAGACTGGCGACTAGCGGCCCAAGAGGAGACCCAGTACTTC
few	TRBV10-3	TRBJ1-1	.	CAINTGTEAFF	TGTGCCATCAATACAGGAACTGAAGCTTTCTTT
few	TRBV7-3	TRBJ2-1	.	CASSGGGHEQFF	TGTGCCAGCAGCGGAGGGGGACATGAGCAGTTCTTC
.	TRBV5-4	TRBJ2-1	.	CASSLGSGTNYNEQFF	TGTGCCAGCAGCTTGGGGTCCGGGACAAATTACAATGAGCAGTTCTTC
many	TRBV7-2	TRBJ2-7	.	CASSLEPGPRGYEQYF	TGTGCCAGCAGCTTAGAGCCGGGACCTAGAGGGTACGAGCAGTACTTC
many	TRBV30	TRBJ2-5	TRBD1	CASSDRGPWTQYF	TGTGCCTCGTCCGACAGGGGGCCCTGGACCCAGTACTTC
few	TRBV20-1	TRBJ2-1	.	CSAPPVNEQFF	TGCAGTGCTCCCCCCGTAAATGAGCAGTTCTTC
few	TRBV20-1	TRBJ2-4	TRBD2	CSASPGLDSRTKNIQYF	TGCAGTGCTAGCCCGGGACTAGATAGTAGGACCAAAAACATTCAGTACTTC
.	TRBV19	TRBJ1-2	.	CASSIAGSYGYTF	TGTGCCAGTAGTATTGCTGGGTCCTATGGCTACACCTTC
few	TRBV3-1	TRBJ2-7	TRBD2	CASSQGLAGGPYEQYF	TGTGCCAGCAGCCAAGGACTAGCGGGAGGACCCTACGAGCAGTACTTC
many	TRBV7-2	TRBJ1-2	TRBD1	CASSRPTGTGYHGYTF	TGTGCCAGCAGCCGACCGACCGGGACAGGGTACCATGGCTACACCTTC
.	TRBV9	TRBJ2-2	.	CASSVNAGTGELFF	TGTGCCAGCAGCGTTAACGCGGGAACCGGGGAGCTGTTTTTT
.	TRBV20-1	TRBJ2-7	.	CSAFELGSEQYF	TGCAGTGCTTTCGAACTAGGCTCCGAGCAGTACTTC
.	TRBV30	TRBJ2-3	.	CAWSPRRADTQYF	TGTGCCTGGAGTCCTCGGAGGGCAGATACGCAGTATTTT